A selection of T cell receptor beta chains follows, all from one sample in a study of T cell responses to AZD1222 COVID-19 vaccine. Assay used: immunoSEQ multiplex PCR; TCRdb lists only in-frame clones, some missing. Among around 250,000 clones listed, approximately 95% were seen once. The sample here was peripheral blood, taken on day 0 of AZD1222 vaccination. Receptors were obtained from an adult in good health. CDR3s include the opening cysteine and the closing phenylalanine or tryptophan. The order of the fields is D gene, J gene, V gene, clone size, CDR3 DNA, CDR3 protein. A D gene is named only where the DNA matches it firmly. Only some rows state a clone size, as once, few, many or a class for expanded clones.

>-|TRBJ1-3|TRBV27|-
TGTGCCAGCAGTCCCCACGGAAGGGGAAACACCATATATTTT
CASSPHGRGNTIYF
>-|TRBJ2-2|TRBV6-5|-
TGTGCCAGCAGTTACCGGGGGACCGGGGAGCTGTTTTTT
CASSYRGTGELFF
>TRBD2|TRBJ2-1|TRBV6-4|-
TGTGCCAGCAGTGTCACCGGGACTAGCGGGTACAATGAGCAGTTCTTC
CASSVTGTSGYNEQFF
>-|TRBJ2-5|TRBV6-5|few
TGTGCCAGCAGCCTACGGGGCCTCGGTGAGACCCAGTACTTC
CASSLRGLGETQYF
>TRBD1|TRBJ2-7|TRBV5-1|-
TGCGCCAGCAGCTTAAACGGACAGGCTACCTACGAGCAGTACTTC
CASSLNGQATYEQYF
>TRBD2|TRBJ2-1|TRBV30|-
TGTGCCTGGAACCTACTAGCGGGAGCCTACAATGAGCAGTTCTTC
CAWNLLAGAYNEQFF
>TRBD2|TRBJ2-3|TRBV27|-
TGTGCCAGCAGTTTCTCTCGGGAGGAACAGGTCCCAGATACGCAGTATTTT
CASSFSREEQVPDTQYF
>-|TRBJ1-2|TRBV21-1|-
TGTGCCAGCAGCCGACAGGGGCTAGTCGCCTTC
CASSRQGLVAF
>-|TRBJ2-7|TRBV6-5|-
TGTGCCAGCAGTTACTATTCCGGGCCCGCCTACGAGCAGTACTTC
CASSYYSGPAYEQYF
>-|TRBJ1-2|TRBV2|-
TGTGCCAGCAGTGAAGCTGGGCAGAATGGCTACACCTTC
CASSEAGQNGYTF
>TRBD1|TRBJ1-2|TRBV7-3|-
TGTGCCAGCAGCTCTTCTAGACCGGGACAGGGGACCTATGGCTACACCTTC
CASSSSRPGQGTYGYTF
>-|TRBJ1-6|TRBV3-1/TRBV3-2|-
TGTGCCAGCAGCCAAGCTGCTTCGGGGGTAATAGGCTCACCCCTCCACTTT
CASSQAASGVIGSPLHF
>-|TRBJ1-2|TRBV29-1|-
TGCAGCGTTGAGAGGGTCTATGGCTACACCTTC
CSVERVYGYTF
>TRBD1|TRBJ1-5|TRBV28|-
TGTGCCAGCACCCTCTATAGAGGGGGCGATCAGCCCCAGCATTTT
CASTLYRGGDQPQHF
>-|TRBJ2-7|TRBV2|-
TGTGCCAGCAGCCTATCAGGCTCCCCCTACGAGCAGTACTTC
CASSLSGSPYEQYF
>TRBD1|TRBJ1-2|TRBV5-6|-
TGTGCCAGCAGCCCCCGGACAGGGTATGGCTACACCTTC
CASSPRTGYGYTF
>TRBD2|TRBJ2-3|TRBV2|-
TGTGCCAGCAGTGGTTCTAGCGGGAGAGAGGATACGCAGTATTTT
CASSGSSGREDTQYF